Listed below are T cell receptor beta chains from one sample, sequenced in a study of glioma-infiltrating T cells. Via MiXCR, TCRdb re-called the multiplex PCR reads, giving one row per CDR3 protein. The sample lists some 160,000 distinct CDR3 sequences, more than 35% occurring once. The specimen sequenced was glioma tissue, nonneoplastic brain tissue, or PBMCs (not recorded which). The receptors stem from a human donor with low-grade glioma or glioblastoma, undergoing nonglioma brain surgery, or in good health (not recorded which). CDR3s include the opening cysteine and the closing phenylalanine or tryptophan. D genes are given only for firm matches. Some rows have no size entry. The others give once, few or many, or a class for an expanded clone.

cdr3_aa,cdr3_nt,v_call,j_call,d_call,clone_size
CASNPTSNEETQYF,TGTGCCAGCAATCCAACTAGCAACGAAGAGACCCAGTACTTC,TRBV2,TRBJ2-5,.,.
CASRSIFQPQHF,TGTGCCAGCAGGAGTATCTTCCAGCCCCAGCATTTT,TRBV28,TRBJ1-5,.,.
CASSSGQGIRDTQYF,TGTGCCAGCAGCTCAGGACAGGGTATAAGAGATACGCAGTATTTT,TRBV7-3,TRBJ2-3,TRBD1,many
CSARDLELAASTDTQYF,TGCAGTGCTAGAGATTTAGAGCTAGCGGCAAGCACAGATACGCAGTATTTT,TRBV20-1,TRBJ2-3,TRBD2,.
CASSWGAGNTIYF,TGTGCCAGCAGTTGGGGGGCTGGAAACACCATATATTTT,TRBV27,TRBJ1-3,.,many
CASSQDATVRAGYTF,TGTGCCAGCAGCCAAGATGCGACAGTTAGAGCTGGCTACACCTTC,TRBV4-2,TRBJ1-2,.,many
CASSQGTNTGELFF,TGTGCCAGCAGCCAAGGCACGAACACCGGGGAGCTGTTTTTT,TRBV3-1,TRBJ2-2,.,few
CASTVGVYNEQFF,TGCGCCAGCACGGTGGGTGTCTACAATGAGCAGTTCTTC,TRBV6-2/TRBV6-3,TRBJ2-1,.,.
CASAGTSWYNEQFF,TGTGCCAGTGCCGGGACTAGCTGGTACAATGAGCAGTTCTTC,TRBV19,TRBJ2-1,TRBD2,few
CASRSRTSGIGNEQFF,TGTGCCAGCAGGAGTCGGACTAGCGGGATTGGCAATGAGCAGTTCTTC,TRBV12-3/TRBV12-4,TRBJ2-1,TRBD2,few
CSALGGAYNEQFF,TGCAGTGCCCTGGGGGGGGCCTACAATGAGCAGTTCTTC,TRBV20-1,TRBJ2-1,TRBD2,.
CAISRLAGDTGELFF,TGTGCCATCAGTCGACTAGCGGGGGACACCGGGGAGCTGTTTTTT,TRBV6-1,TRBJ2-2,TRBD2,few
CASKGSNYGYTF,TGTGCCAGCAAGGGCTCTAACTATGGCTACACCTTC,TRBV25-1,TRBJ1-2,.,many
CASSQEDSGTGEQYF,TGCGCCAGCAGCCAAGAAGATAGCGGGACCGGCGAGCAGTACTTC,TRBV4-1,TRBJ2-7,TRBD2,.
CASSRKREYNGQLF,TGTGCCAGCAGTCGGAAGCGGGAGTACAATGGGCAGCTCTTC,TRBV6-1,TRBJ2-1,TRBD2,.
CASSLGTSSQEDQYF,TGTGCCAGCAGTTTAGGGACTAGCAGTCAAGAGGACCAGTACTTC,TRBV6-1,TRBJ2-5,TRBD2,.
CASSQTGVQPQHF,TGTGCCAGCAGCCAGACAGGGGTCCAGCCCCAGCATTTT,TRBV16,TRBJ1-5,TRBD1,.
CATSDRGWSSCNEQFF,TGTGCCACCAGTGATCGCGGGTGGAGCTCCTGCAATGAGCAGTTCTTC,TRBV24-1,TRBJ2-1,.,once
CDSSYGDQPQHF,TGTGACAGCAGTTACGGTGATCAGCCCCAGCATTTT,TRBV6-5,TRBJ1-5,.,.
CASTHLRNGGAQPQHF,TGTGCCAGCACTCACCTCCGGAATGGGGGGGCGCAGCCCCAGCATTTT,TRBV28,TRBJ1-5,.,many
CASRGTEHQPQHF,TGTGCCAGCAGGGGGACGGAGCATCAGCCCCAGCATTTT,TRBV28,TRBJ1-5,.,few
CASSLGQVSNNEQFF,TGTGCCAGCAGCCTAGGACAGGTGTCTAACAATGAGCAGTTCTTC,TRBV12-3/TRBV12-4,TRBJ2-1,TRBD1,.
CASSLLVDNEQFF,TGTGCCAGCAGCTTGTTGGTGGACAATGAGCAGTTCTTC,TRBV5-5,TRBJ2-1,.,.
CASSFLRAGPNTGAFF,TGTGCCAGCAGTTTCTTAAGGGCGGGACCGAACACTGGAGCTTTCTTT,TRBV27,TRBJ1-1,.,.
CASSSSTSGRPPHEQFF,TGTGCCAGCAGCTCCTCGACTAGCGGGAGGCCCCCCCATGAGCAGTTCTTC,TRBV11-2,TRBJ2-1,TRBD2,.
CASSEYGEPGYSF,TGTGCCAGCAGTGAATACGGGGAACCGGGATACAGCTTC,TRBV6-5,TRBJ1-2,.,.
CASSLYDEQYF,TGTGCCAGCAGCTTATATGACGAGCAGTACTTC,TRBV7-8,TRBJ2-7,.,.
CATSKGALFYEQYF,TGTGCCACCTCGAAGGGGGCCCTATTCTACGAGCAGTACTTC,TRBV15,TRBJ2-7,TRBD1,many
CASSYSGLNTGELFF,TGTGCCAGCAGTTACTCGGGACTCAACACCGGGGAGCTGTTTTTT,TRBV6-6,TRBJ2-2,.,many
CASSSTGEGELFF,TGTGCCAGCAGCTCCACGGGGGAGGGGGAGCTGTTTTTT,TRBV7-3,TRBJ2-2,.,few
CASASSGGEVDGTRYF,TGTGCCAGCGCTAGCTCGGGGGGAGAGGTTGATGGTACGCGGTATTTT,TRBV28,TRBJ2-3,TRBD2,once
CASSARGGHTEAFF,TGTGCCAGCAGTGCGAGAGGGGGCCACACTGAAGCTTTCTTT,TRBV2,TRBJ1-1,TRBD1,.
CASSTTSGRENEQFF,TGTGCCAGTAGCACGACTAGCGGGAGGGAAAATGAGCAGTTCTTC,TRBV19,TRBJ2-1,TRBD2,few
CGSSDLGLAGGDEQFF,TGTGGCAGCAGTGACTTGGGTCTAGCGGGAGGGGATGAGCAGTTCTTC,TRBV2,TRBJ2-1,TRBD2,once
CASSLSRDRYEQYF,TGTGCCAGCAGCCTCAGCAGGGACCGGTACGAGCAGTACTTC,TRBV12-3/TRBV12-4,TRBJ2-7,.,.
CASSEDWMREKFF,TGTGCCAGCAGTGAAGATTGGATGCGGGAGAAGTTCTTC,TRBV6-1,TRBJ2-1,TRBD2,.
CASSPSYGSVYNEQFF,TGTGCCAGCAGTCCTTCGTACGGGAGTGTCTACAATGAGCAGTTCTTC,TRBV28,TRBJ2-1,.,many
CPSIQDRGREQYF,TGTCCCAGCATTCAAGACAGGGGGCGAGAGCAGTACTTC,TRBV7-2,TRBJ2-7,TRBD1,.
CASSPSGGTGNTIYF,TGTGCCAGCAGCCCTTCAGGGGGTACTGGAAACACCATATATTTT,TRBV2,TRBJ1-3,TRBD1,.
CASSVTGGYEQFF,TGTGCCAGCAGTGTTACAGGGGGTTATGAGCAGTTCTTC,TRBV2,TRBJ2-1,TRBD1,.
CASSRPTGGAPTQYF,TGTGCCAGCAGCCGCCCTACAGGGGGGGCACCGACCCAGTACTTC,TRBV28,TRBJ2-5,.,.
CASSLGRGSTTEAFF,TGTGCCAGCAGTTTGGGCAGGGGAAGCACCACTGAAGCTTTCTTT,TRBV27,TRBJ1-1,.,many
CASSPQRDGPYEQYF,TGTGCCAGTAGTCCGCAACGGGACGGACCGTACGAGCAGTACTTC,TRBV19,TRBJ2-7,.,.
CASTTRRTGSKAFF,TGTGCCAGTACCACCCGAAGGACAGGCTCTAAAGCTTTCTTT,TRBV19,TRBJ1-1,TRBD1,.
CASSQDARRAGYTF,TGTGCCAGCAGCCAAGATGCCCGAAGAGCTGGCTACACCTTC,TRBV3-1,TRBJ1-2,.,few
CSARAEGERAFF,TGCAGTGCTAGAGCTGAAGGGGAGAGAGCTTTCTTT,TRBV20-1,TRBJ1-1,.,many
CSARGVAVGVNEQFF,TGCAGTGCTAGGGGGGTAGCGGTGGGGGTCAATGAGCAGTTCTTC,TRBV20-1,TRBJ2-1,.,many
CASSLARQSEAFF,TGTGCCAGCAGCTTAGCGCGACAGTCTGAAGCTTTCTTT,TRBV7-9,TRBJ1-1,.,.
CASSRRLAGGTQETQYF,TGTGCCAGCAGCCGCCGACTAGCGGGAGGGACCCAAGAGACCCAGTACTTC,TRBV7-2,TRBJ2-5,TRBD2,many
CASSPKPGLAGSSYNEQFF,TGTGCCAGCTCACCGAAACCGGGACTAGCGGGGAGCTCCTACAATGAGCAGTTCTTC,TRBV18,TRBJ2-1,TRBD2,.
CASSLGAGTQYF,TGTGCCAGCAGCTTAGGTGCAGGGACCCAGTACTTC,TRBV7-2,TRBJ2-5,.,.
CASSDKDRGLNEKLFF,TGTGCCAGCAGCGATAAAGACAGGGGTTTGAATGAAAAACTGTTTTTT,TRBV7-9,TRBJ1-4,TRBD1,.
CATSKVLGANTGELFF,TGTGCCACCAGCAAAGTACTGGGTGCGAACACCGGGGAGCTGTTTTTT,TRBV15,TRBJ2-2,.,many
CASRALQGNEQFF,TGTGCCAGCAGAGCCCTCCAGGGCAATGAGCAGTTCTTC,TRBV2,TRBJ2-1,.,.
CSASGRDYLTGELFF,TGCAGTGCTAGTGGCCGGGACTACCTCACCGGGGAGCTGTTTTTT,TRBV20-1,TRBJ2-2,TRBD2,many
CASSEATGGNYEQYF,TGCGCCAGCAGTGAAGCGACAGGGGGCAATTACGAGCAGTACTTC,TRBV10-2,TRBJ2-7,TRBD1,few
CASSTQNNEQFF,TGTGCCAGTAGTACCCAGAACAATGAGCAGTTCTTC,TRBV19,TRBJ2-1,.,.
CASSLSPTGSGANVLTF,TGTGCCAGCAGTCTCTCACCTACAGGGTCTGGGGCCAACGTCCTGACTTTC,TRBV27,TRBJ2-6,.,few